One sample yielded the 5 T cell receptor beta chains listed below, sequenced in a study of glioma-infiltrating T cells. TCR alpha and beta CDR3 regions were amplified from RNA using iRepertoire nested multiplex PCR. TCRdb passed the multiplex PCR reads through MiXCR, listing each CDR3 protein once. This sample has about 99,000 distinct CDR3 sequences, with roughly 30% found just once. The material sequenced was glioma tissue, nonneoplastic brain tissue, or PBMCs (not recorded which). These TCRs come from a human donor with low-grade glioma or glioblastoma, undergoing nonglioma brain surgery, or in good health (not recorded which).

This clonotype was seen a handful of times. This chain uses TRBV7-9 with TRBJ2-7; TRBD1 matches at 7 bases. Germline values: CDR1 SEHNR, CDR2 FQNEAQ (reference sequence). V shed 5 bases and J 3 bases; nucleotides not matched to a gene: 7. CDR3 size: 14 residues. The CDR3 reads CASSPPGGNYEQYF. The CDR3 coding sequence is TGTGCCAGCAGCCCTCCAGGGGGAAACTACGAGCAGTACTTC.

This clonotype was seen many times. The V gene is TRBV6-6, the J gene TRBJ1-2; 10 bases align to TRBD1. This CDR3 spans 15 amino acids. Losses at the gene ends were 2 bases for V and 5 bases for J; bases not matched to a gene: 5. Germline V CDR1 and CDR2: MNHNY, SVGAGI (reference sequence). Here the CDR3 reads CASSYATGGSYGYTF. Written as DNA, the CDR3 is TGTGCCAGCAGTTACGCGACAGGGGGCTCTTATGGCTACACCTTC.

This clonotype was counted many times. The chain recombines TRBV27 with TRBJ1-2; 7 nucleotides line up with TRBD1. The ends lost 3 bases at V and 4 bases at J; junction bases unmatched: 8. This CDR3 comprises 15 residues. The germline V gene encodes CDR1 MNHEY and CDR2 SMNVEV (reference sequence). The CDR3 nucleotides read TGTGCCAGCAGTTTTAAAACAGGGGAGAGCTATGGCTACACCTTC. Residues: CASSFKTGESYGYTF.

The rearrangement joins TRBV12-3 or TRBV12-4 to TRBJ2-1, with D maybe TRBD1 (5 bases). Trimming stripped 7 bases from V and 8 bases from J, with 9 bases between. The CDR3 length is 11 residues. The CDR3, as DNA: TGTGCCAGCAAACAGGTGGATGAGCAGTTCTTC. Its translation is CASKQVDEQFF.

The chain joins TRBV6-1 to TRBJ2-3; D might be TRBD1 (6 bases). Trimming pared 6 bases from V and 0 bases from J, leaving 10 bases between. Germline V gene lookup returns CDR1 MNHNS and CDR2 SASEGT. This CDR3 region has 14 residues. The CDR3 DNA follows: TGTGCCAGCAGGGACAGAGCTAGCACAGATACGCAGTATTTT. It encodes CASRDRASTDTQYF.